This T cell receptor (beta chain) was recorded in a study of response to subunit inactivated influenza vaccine. Germline CDR1 MNHEY, CDR2 SMNVEV (reference sequence). This CDR3 contains 15 residues. The V gene lost 3 bases and the J gene lost 2 bases, with 11 bases spanning the gap. MiXCR, run by TCRdb on the RT-PCR reads, gives a single entry per CDR3 protein. In the table there are hundreds of thousands of distinct CDR3 sequences, approximately 13% of which are singletons. Material: PBMCs from blood, obtained roughly 48 days after vaccination. The source of this sequence is a man aged 45-65 years who received an inactivated influenza vaccine. The chain combines TRBV27 with TRBJ2-1, with no clear D. Here the CDR3 DNA reads TGTGCCAGCAGTTTCGCCCAGCTACCCTACAATGAGCAGTTCTTC. The encoded protein is CASSFAQLPYNEQFF.